These 17 T cell receptor beta chains were sequenced from one sample in a study of shared clonotypes between healthy human individuals. Some clones are missing from TCRdb's copy, which holds only in-frame ones; the method was immunoSEQ multiplex PCR. The profile covers some 450,000 clones, with roughly 80% appearing a single time and about 12% taken by the ten largest. Sequencing used PBMCs. These TCRs come from a woman between 40 and 50 years old in good health. Some clones in this sample may be carry-over from other donors' samples.

The chain couples TRBV5-4 to TRBJ2-2; D gene unclear. The CDR3 totals 15 residues. V gave up 4 bases and J gave up 3 bases, with 13 bases separating them. The germline gives CDR1 SGHNT, CDR2 YYREEE (reference sequence). The CDR3 reads CASSPDFPDTGELFF. The CDR3 DNA follows: TGTGCCAGCAGCCCCGACTTCCCCGACACCGGGGAGCTGTTTTTT.

The V and J genes are TRBV5-5 and TRBJ1-2; 7 bases line up with TRBD1. With 0 bases clipped from V and 7 bases from J, the junction kept 9 bases outside the gene matches. Germline lookup yields CDR1 SGHKS and CDR2 YYEKEE (reference sequence). The CDR3 has 15 residues. CDR3 protein: CASSLGFTGDSGYTF. DNA for the CDR3: TGTGCCAGCAGCTTGGGATTCACAGGGGATTCTGGCTACACCTTC.

With regard to this clone: The same CDR3 can be traced to other DNA sequences in this sample. The chain employs TRBV14 and TRBJ2-7; D unclear. The germline gives CDR1 SGHDN, CDR2 FVKESK. The CDR3 length is 12 residues. Trimming removed 2 bases at V and 0 bases at J, with 2 bases between. CDR3 DNA sequence: TGTGCCAGCAGCCAATCCTCCTACGAGCAGTACTTC. This gives the protein CASSQSSYEQYF.

V usage is TRBV30 and J usage is TRBJ2-7; D might be TRBD1 or TRBD2, each matching 5 bases. Germline-derived CDR1 and CDR2 are GTSNPN and SVGIG (reference sequence). The CDR3 length is 14 residues. With 3 bases removed from V and 6 bases from J, the gap between germline ends came to 18 bases. The CDR3 DNA follows: TGTGCCTGGAGCCTCCGTGGGGGTTGGCGCGAGCAGTACTTC. Translation gives CAWSLRGGWREQYF.

The chain employs TRBV6-6 and TRBJ2-7; D is unclear. The germline V gene encodes CDR1 MNHNY and CDR2 SVGAGI (reference sequence). This CDR3 has 13 amino acids. Trimming removed 8 bases from V and 4 bases from J, with 15 bases in between. The CDR3 here is CASVSYSSYEQYF. The CDR3, as DNA: TGTGCCAGCGTATCATATTCCTCTTACGAGCAGTACTTC.

In the case of this clone: Germline and junction disagree at one end, which may indicate a read error. This rearrangement joins TRBV7-7 to TRBJ2-1, with 8 bases aligning to TRBD2. CDR1 and CDR2 (germline): SSHAT, FNYEAQ (reference sequence). The CDR3 contains 15 residues. CDR3: CASSPGLASYNEQFF. The DNA for the CDR3 is TGTGCTAGCAGCCCTGGACTAGCTTCCTACAATGAGCAGTTCTTC. Complete variable domain (other parts from reference TRBV7-7 and TRBJ2-1): GAGVSQSPRYKVTKRGQDVTLRCDPISSHATLYWYQQALGQGPEFLTYFNYEAQPDKSGLPSDRFSAERPEGSISTLTIQRTEQRDSAMYRCASSPGLASYNEQFFGPGTRLTVL.

The chain couples TRBV4-3 to TRBJ2-2; weak D call: TRBD2 (5 bases). CDR1 and CDR2 (germline): LGHNA, YSLEER. The CDR3 has 15 amino acids. Trimming took 1 base from V and 6 from J, leaving 12 bases between them. The CDR3 region has the DNA TGCGCCAGCAGCCAAGGGCGGGCTTCGGCCGGGGAGCTGTTTTTT. As protein: CASSQGRASAGELFF.

The gene calls are TRBV27 and TRBJ2-7; D remains ambiguous. The CDR3 length is 13 residues. Trimming shortened V by 3 bases and J by 1 base, and 7 bases separated the two germline ends. Germline-derived CDR1 and CDR2 are MNHEY and SMNVEV (reference sequence). The CDR3 protein is CASSFAPSYEQYF. Here the CDR3 DNA reads TGTGCCAGCAGTTTCGCCCCTTCCTACGAGCAGTACTTC.

The chain employs TRBV27 and TRBJ2-7; 7 positions match TRBD2. Germline V gene lookup returns CDR1 MNHEY and CDR2 SMNVEV (reference sequence). This CDR3 comprises 14 residues. The trim removed 5 bases at V and 2 bases at J, leaving 6 bases unmatched. The chain's CDR3 is CASSEGLGAYEQYF. The CDR3, as DNA: TGTGCCAGCAGTGAAGGACTAGGCGCCTACGAGCAGTACTTC.

The chain couples TRBV6-5 to TRBJ2-1, with TRBD2 identical over 11 bases. The CDR3 sequence is 12 residues long. V shed 11 bases and J 6 bases; nucleotides not matched to a gene: 3. The germline V gene has CDR1 MNHEY and CDR2 SVGAGI. CDR3 in amino acids: CAAGTSGNEQFF. The CDR3 DNA follows: TGTGCCGCAGGGACTAGCGGCAATGAGCAGTTCTTC.

In this sample, this clone turned up many times. The rearrangement uses TRBV5-1 and TRBJ2-7; D call uncertain. Per germline, CDR1 SGHRS and CDR2 YFSETQ. The V end lost 4 bases, the J end lost 3 bases, and 14 bases lay between the germline ends. CDR3 length equals 14 residues. The CDR3 loop is CASSPDNLDYEQYF. The CDR3 nucleotides read TGCGCCAGCAGCCCCGACAACTTAGACTACGAGCAGTACTTC.

This clone was found once. This chain's CDR3 is CASRRPGAQYEQYF. The DNA of the CDR3 is TGCGCCAGCAGGAGGCCAGGGGCCCAATACGAGCAGTACTTC. This chain joins TRBV4-3 and TRBJ2-7; tentative D call: TRBD1 (6 bases). V was pared by 6 bases and J by 4 bases, with 16 bases between. Germline CDR1 LGHNA, CDR2 YSLEER. The CDR3 consists of 14 residues.

The rearrangement uses TRBV7-3 and TRBJ2-1; D remains unclear. The V end was cut by 0 bases, the J end by 4 bases, with 4 bases between. This CDR3 contains 13 residues. Per the germline V gene, CDR1 is SGHTA and CDR2 is FQGTGA. CDR3 coding DNA: TGTGCCAGCAGCTTAACGGAGTACAATGAGCAGTTCTTC. Translating gives CASSLTEYNEQFF.

The count of this clone is one. The V call is TRBV2, the J call TRBJ2-6, with D unclear. Per the germline V gene, CDR1 is SNHLY and CDR2 is FYNNEI. V lost 3 bases and J lost 1, with 7 bases in between. This CDR3 has 15 amino acids. This chain's CDR3 is CASSEIPSGANVLTF. The CDR3 DNA reads TGTGCCAGCAGTGAGATCCCGTCTGGGGCCAACGTCCTGACTTTC.

The V and J genes are TRBV6-1 and TRBJ2-1; 13 nucleotides agree with TRBD2. This CDR3 is 15 amino acids long. The trim removed 6 bases at V and 7 bases at J, leaving 6 bases unmatched. The germline V gene encodes CDR1 MNHNS and CDR2 SASEGT. CDR3 in amino acids: CASRGGLAGRNEQFF. CDR3 coding DNA: TGTGCCAGCAGGGGGGGACTAGCGGGAAGGAATGAGCAGTTCTTC.

The V gene is TRBV7-3, the J gene TRBJ2-1, with 8 bases matching TRBD2. Germline CDR1 and CDR2: SGHTA and FQGTGA. Germline trimming cut 1 base from V and 6 bases from J; bases unmatched to any gene: 5. The CDR3 is made up of 15 amino acids. CDR3 nucleotide sequence: TGTGCCAGCAGCTTAAGCTTTACTAGCGGCAATGAGCAGTTCTTC. Translation: CASSLSFTSGNEQFF. Drawing the rest from reference TRBV7-3 and TRBJ2-1, the complete variable domain is GAGVSQTPSNKVTEKGKYVELRCDPISGHTALYWYRQSLGQGPEFLIYFQGTGAADDSGLPNDRFFAVRPEGSVSTLKIQRTERGDSAVYLCASSLSFTSGNEQFFGPGTRLTVL.

About this clone: A read error is likely here: a far larger clone is one base away. The chain is built from TRBV6-1 and TRBJ2-7, with D perhaps TRBD1 (6 bases). CDR3 length: 15 residues. The germline V gene has CDR1 MNHNS and CDR2 SASEGT. V gave up 1 base and J gave up 4 bases, with 14 bases separating them. CDR3 residues: CASSEVEERGYEQYF. The CDR3 coding sequence is TGTGCCAGCAGTGAAGTCGAGGAAAGGGGGTACGAGCAGTACTTC.